Listed below are T cell receptor beta chains from one sample, sequenced in a study of Ad26.COV2.S vaccination and SARS-CoV-2 variants. Assay: immunoSEQ multiplex PCR; the TCRdb copy retains only in-frame clones and omits some. The table includes hundreds of thousands of clones, about 88% detected once. Sample: peripheral blood, taken in a trial of Ad26.COV2.S vaccine versus placebo. These receptors were obtained from a person aged 18-60 years who received the Ad26.COV2.S COVID-19 vaccine or a placebo. The CDR3 runs from the conserved cysteine through the conserved F or W. D genes are given only for firm matches.

v_gene,d_gene,j_gene,CDR3aa
TRBV4-1,-,TRBJ1-2,CASSQGGDSHLFGGYTF
TRBV6-5,-,TRBJ2-3,CASSRRSGTDTQYF
TRBV19,-,TRBJ2-2,CASSMYTNTGELFF
TRBV3-1/TRBV3-2,-,TRBJ2-7,CASSQRVSYEQYF
TRBV5-1,-,TRBJ1-1,CASSFWVNTEAFF
TRBV7-2,TRBD2,TRBJ2-7,CASSPWREGVEQYF
TRBV15,-,TRBJ2-5,CATSRQGSGPETQYF
TRBV19,-,TRBJ1-2,CASRKKPGSGYGYTF
TRBV18,-,TRBJ1-3,CASSPLGGPVSGNTIYF
TRBV3-1/TRBV3-2,-,TRBJ2-2,CASSRTRGAGSFANTGELFF
TRBV18,-,TRBJ1-1,CASSPSGEISVTEAFF
TRBV5-5,-,TRBJ2-7,CASSFSSGAEQYF
TRBV18,-,TRBJ1-2,CASSLSGDFYGYTF
TRBV9,-,TRBJ1-1,CASSLSGGLANTEAFF
TRBV5-4,-,TRBJ2-5,CASRVSSRSETQYF
TRBV6-2/TRBV6-3,-,TRBJ2-5,CASSEAGFGLETQYF
TRBV11-2,-,TRBJ2-1,CASSPLSSTYSYNEQFF
TRBV29-1,TRBD1,TRBJ1-4,CSVDRTGQGVEKLFF
TRBV5-6,-,TRBJ1-5,CASSLLQTASNQPQHF
TRBV5-6,-,TRBJ2-5,CASSLAGPETQYF
TRBV3-1/TRBV3-2,TRBD2,TRBJ2-5,CASRKGGGEEGETQYF
TRBV4-3,TRBD2,TRBJ2-4,CASSQGSSGTRRNIQYF
TRBV5-1,TRBD1,TRBJ2-7,CASSFYRGNYEQYF
TRBV14,-,TRBJ1-1,CASSVANEAFF
TRBV11-2,-,TRBJ2-5,CASSLNGPQYF
TRBV28,TRBD1,TRBJ1-5,CASSSTGKGNQPQHF
TRBV9,-,TRBJ2-3,CASSPVHTDTQYF
TRBV27,TRBD1,TRBJ1-4,CASSFTGVSEKLFF
TRBV7-8,-,TRBJ1-4,CASSSTTKDEKLFF
TRBV7-2,-,TRBJ1-1,CASSLYEGPTEAFF
TRBV6-6,-,TRBJ2-7,CASRAQGLGEQYF
TRBV7-9,-,TRBJ1-4,CASSLAFGPVEKLFF
TRBV9,TRBD1,TRBJ1-1,CASSVGGQGMNTEAFF
TRBV7-9,TRBD1,TRBJ1-2,CASSLAGTGGNYGYTF
TRBV6-5,-,TRBJ2-1,CASSRFGRSNEQFF
TRBV5-6,-,TRBJ1-3,CASSFPQESYTIYF
TRBV7-9,TRBD1,TRBJ2-7,CASSLAAGGYEQYF
TRBV7-2,-,TRBJ2-3,CASSSGRASPTDTQYF
TRBV5-8,-,TRBJ1-2,CASSLRGQGIYGYTF
TRBV13,TRBD2,TRBJ2-5,CASSVTGLAGETQYF
TRBV30,TRBD1,TRBJ1-2,CAWSVGNRGRRDGYTF
TRBV30,-,TRBJ1-2,CAYKGEGIVYGYTF
TRBV11-3,-,TRBJ1-1,CASSLDQGTEAFF
TRBV27,-,TRBJ2-5,CASSPSLWTGETQYF
TRBV6-2/TRBV6-3,TRBD1,TRBJ1-5,CASSRASSGTGMNQPQHF
TRBV27,TRBD2,TRBJ2-7,CASSAGLAGLDEQYF
TRBV7-3,TRBD2,TRBJ2-7,CASSFSAGVGEQYF